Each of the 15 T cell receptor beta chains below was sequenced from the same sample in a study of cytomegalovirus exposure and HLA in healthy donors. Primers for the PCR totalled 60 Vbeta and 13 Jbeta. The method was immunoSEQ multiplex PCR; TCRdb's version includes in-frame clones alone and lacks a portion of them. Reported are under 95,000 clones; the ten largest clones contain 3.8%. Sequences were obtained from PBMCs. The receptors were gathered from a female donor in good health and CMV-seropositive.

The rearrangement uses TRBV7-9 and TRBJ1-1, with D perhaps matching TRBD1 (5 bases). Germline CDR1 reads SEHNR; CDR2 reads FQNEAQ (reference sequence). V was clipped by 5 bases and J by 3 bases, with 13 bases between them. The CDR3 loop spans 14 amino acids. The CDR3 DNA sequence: TGTGCCAGCAGCGGTACCACAGGTGACACTGAAGCTTTCTTT. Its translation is CASSGTTGDTEAFF.

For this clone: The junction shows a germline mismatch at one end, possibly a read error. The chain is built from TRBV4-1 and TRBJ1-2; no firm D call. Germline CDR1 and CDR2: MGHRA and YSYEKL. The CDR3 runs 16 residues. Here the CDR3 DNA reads TGCGCCGGCAGCCAAGATGGGCCGGGAGACGGCTATGGCTACACCTTC. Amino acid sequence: CAGSQDGPGDGYGYTF.

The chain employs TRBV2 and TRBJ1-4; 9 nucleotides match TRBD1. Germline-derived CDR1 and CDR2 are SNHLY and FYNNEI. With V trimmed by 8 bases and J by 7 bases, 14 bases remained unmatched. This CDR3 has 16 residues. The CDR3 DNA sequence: TGTGCCAGCCTTTTGACCGGGACAGGGAGGGGTGAAAAACTGTTTTTT. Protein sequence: CASLLTGTGRGEKLFF.

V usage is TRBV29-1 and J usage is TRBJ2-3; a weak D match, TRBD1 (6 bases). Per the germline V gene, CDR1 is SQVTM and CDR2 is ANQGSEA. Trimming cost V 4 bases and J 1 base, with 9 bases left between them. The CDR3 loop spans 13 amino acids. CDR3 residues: CSVGHRGTDTQYF. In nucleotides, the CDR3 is TGCAGCGTTGGTCACAGGGGCACAGATACGCAGTATTTT.

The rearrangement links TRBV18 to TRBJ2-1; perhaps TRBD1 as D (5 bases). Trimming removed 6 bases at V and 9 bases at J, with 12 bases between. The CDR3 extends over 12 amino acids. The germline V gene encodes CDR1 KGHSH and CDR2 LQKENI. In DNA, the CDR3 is TGTGCCAGCTCTCCCCTAGGGGCTGAGCAGTTCTTC. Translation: CASSPLGAEQFF.

Written as DNA, the CDR3 is TGTGCCAGCAGCTGGACAGGTTATGGCTACACCTTC. Its translation: CASSWTGYGYTF. This chain uses TRBV7-2 with TRBJ1-2, with TRBD1 matching over 7 bases. Looked up from germline, CDR1 is SGHTA and CDR2 is FQGNSA. This CDR3 has 12 residues. The J segment lost 5 bases and the V segment lost 4 bases, leaving 1 base of the junction unmatched.

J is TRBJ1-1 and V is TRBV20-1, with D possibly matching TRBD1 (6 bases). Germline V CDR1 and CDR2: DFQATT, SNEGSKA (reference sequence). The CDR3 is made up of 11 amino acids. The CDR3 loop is CRTDRNTEAFF. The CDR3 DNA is TGCAGGACGGACAGGAACACTGAAGCTTTCTTT.

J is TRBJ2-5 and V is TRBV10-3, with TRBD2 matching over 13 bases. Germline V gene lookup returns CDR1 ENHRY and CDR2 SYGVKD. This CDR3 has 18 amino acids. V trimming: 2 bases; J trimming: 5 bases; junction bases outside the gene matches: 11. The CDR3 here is CAISEQLTSGGAGETQYF. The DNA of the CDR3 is TGTGCCATCAGTGAGCAACTTACTAGCGGGGGGGCCGGCGAGACCCAGTACTTC.

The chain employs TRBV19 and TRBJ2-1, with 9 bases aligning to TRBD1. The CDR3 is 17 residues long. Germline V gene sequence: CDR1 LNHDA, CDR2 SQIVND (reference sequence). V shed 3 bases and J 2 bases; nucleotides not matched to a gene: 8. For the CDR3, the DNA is TGTGCCAGTAGTATCCCCTTCCGGGACAGGGCCTACAATGAGCAGTTCTTC. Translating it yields CASSIPFRDRAYNEQFF.

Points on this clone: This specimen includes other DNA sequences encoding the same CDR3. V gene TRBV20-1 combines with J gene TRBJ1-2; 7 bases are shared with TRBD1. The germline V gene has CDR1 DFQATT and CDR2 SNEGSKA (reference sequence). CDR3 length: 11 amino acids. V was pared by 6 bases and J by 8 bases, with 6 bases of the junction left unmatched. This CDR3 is CSAERQGGYTF. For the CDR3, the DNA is TGCAGTGCCGAGCGACAGGGCGGCTACACCTTC.

DNA of the CDR3: TGTGCCAGCTCACCAAGTAACGGGGGGATGGAGACCCAGTACTTC. This codes for CASSPSNGGMETQYF. The genes are TRBV18 and TRBJ2-5, with 7 nucleotides matching TRBD2. Germline V gene sequence: CDR1 KGHSH, CDR2 LQKENI. V lost 2 bases, J lost 5 bases, and 8 bases stayed unmatched. The CDR3 contains 15 residues.

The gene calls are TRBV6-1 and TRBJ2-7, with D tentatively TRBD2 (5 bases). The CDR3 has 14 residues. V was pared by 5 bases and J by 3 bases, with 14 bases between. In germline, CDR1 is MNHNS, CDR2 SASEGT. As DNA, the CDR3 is TGTGCCAGCAGTTCCACTAGACTTATCTACGAGCAGTACTTC. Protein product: CASSSTRLIYEQYF.

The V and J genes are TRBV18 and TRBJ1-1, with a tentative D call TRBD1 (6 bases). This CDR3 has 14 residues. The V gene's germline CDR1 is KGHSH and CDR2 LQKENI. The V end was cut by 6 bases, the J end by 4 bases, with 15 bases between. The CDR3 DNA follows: TGTGCCAGCTCGACACAGGGAATAGGCACTGAAGCTTTCTTT. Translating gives CASSTQGIGTEAFF.

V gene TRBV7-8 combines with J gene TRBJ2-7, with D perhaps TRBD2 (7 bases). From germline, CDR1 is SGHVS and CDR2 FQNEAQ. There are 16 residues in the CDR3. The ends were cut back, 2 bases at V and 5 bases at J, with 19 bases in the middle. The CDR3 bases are TGTGCCAGCAGCTTATGGTCGGGGGGCTTTAGGGACGAGCAGTACTTC. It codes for CASSLWSGGFRDEQYF. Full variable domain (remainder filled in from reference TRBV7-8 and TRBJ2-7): GAGVSQSPRYKVAKRGQDVALRCDPISGHVSLFWYQQALGQGPEFLTYFQNEAQLDKSGLPSDRFFAERPEGSVSTLKIQRTQQEDSAVYLCASSLWSGGFRDEQYFGPGTRLTVT.

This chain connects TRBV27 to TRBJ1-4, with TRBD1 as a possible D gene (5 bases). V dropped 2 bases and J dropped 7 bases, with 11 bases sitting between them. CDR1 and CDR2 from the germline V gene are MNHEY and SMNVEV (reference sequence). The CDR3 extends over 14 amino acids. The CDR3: CASSLRGGSEKLFF. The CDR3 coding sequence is TGTGCCAGCAGTTTACGGGGGGGGAGTGAAAAACTGTTTTTT.